These T cell receptor beta chains were read from a single sample in a study of T-cell reconstitution after alpha-beta-depleted transplantation in children. TCRdb re-analysed the PCR reads in MiXCR, keeping a single row per CDR3 protein. The table has over 450,000 distinct CDR3 sequences, approximately 10% seen once. This sample comprised PBMCs, obtained before TCRalphabeta/CD19-depleted stem cell transplant. The receptors come from a child aged 2 to 10 with inherited bone marrow failure, due to receive a stem cell transplant. The conserved cysteine and the conserved F or W are not part of the CDR3 here. The D gene is left open where the match is weak.

j_call,d_call,v_call,cdr3_aa
TRBJ1-5,-,TRBV28,ASSPRRGDNQPQH
TRBJ2-7,-,TRBV29-1,SVEEEGGLGYEQY
TRBJ2-2,TRBD2,TRBV5-6,ASSLELAGVNTGELF
TRBJ2-1,TRBD2,TRBV24-1,ATSDLPSGSDEQF
TRBJ1-1,-,TRBV5-1,ASSWEARVTEAF
TRBJ2-2,-,TRBV5-2,AMGPGLPTGELF
TRBJ1-2,-,TRBV30,AWTPDRNYGYT
TRBJ2-2,TRBD1,TRBV14,ASSQDPRTGGESANTGELF
TRBJ2-3,-,TRBV4-2,ASTPGLEPDTQY
TRBJ2-1,TRBD2,TRBV7-9,ASRDRRAGAGNEQF
TRBJ2-7,-,TRBV7-2,ASSLQGGGVDEQY
TRBJ2-7,TRBD2,TRBV12-3/TRBV12-4,ASSQLAGGPEY
TRBJ2-5,-,TRBV6-2/TRBV6-3,ASSNRGTQY
TRBJ2-7,TRBD2,TRBV27,ASSRGRDSYEQY
TRBJ2-7,-,TRBV9,ASSTRDWPGEQY
TRBJ2-5,-,TRBV6-1,ASRLRGAQETQY
TRBJ2-5,TRBD2,TRBV29-1,SVGVPGLARETQY
TRBJ1-6,-,TRBV20-1,SARRGGPYNSPLH
TRBJ2-1,-,TRBV29-1,SVTSGSYNEQF
TRBJ2-1,TRBD2,TRBV30,AWSLAGGPNEQF
TRBJ2-5,-,TRBV4-2,ASSQAGPLGETQY
TRBJ1-5,-,TRBV20-1,SATRQNNQPQH
TRBJ1-1,-,TRBV9,ASSVAGLGGGTEAF
TRBJ2-3,TRBD1,TRBV4-3,ASSQAGGMADTQY
TRBJ2-1,-,TRBV5-1,ASSVYRGEGLNEQF
TRBJ2-7,-,TRBV20-1,SANTFYYEQY
TRBJ2-7,TRBD2,TRBV20-1,SARAGGVYEQY
TRBJ2-1,-,TRBV24-1,ATGGSSTGPYNEQF
TRBJ1-1,-,TRBV20-1,SASEVGVSTEAF
TRBJ2-1,-,TRBV7-8,ASSRSSGPANEQF
TRBJ2-7,-,TRBV4-3,ASSQENFYEQY
TRBJ1-6,TRBD1,TRBV3-1,ASRGQGGSPLH
TRBJ2-7,-,TRBV27,ASSLAQAYEQY
TRBJ2-7,-,TRBV15,ATSRDLGREQY
TRBJ2-5,-,TRBV5-1,ASSSPSEGWSETQY
TRBJ1-1,-,TRBV20-1,SAPWGTEAF
TRBJ2-1,TRBD2,TRBV9,ASNRGAGGYIYNEQF
TRBJ2-2,-,TRBV6-2/TRBV6-3,ASSTRTTGELF
TRBJ2-3,-,TRBV7-9,ASSFAATPTDTQY